This T cell receptor (beta chain) appears in the sequencing data of a study of cytomegalovirus exposure and HLA in healthy donors. The wider study: A later analysis reported the approximately 120 validation repertoires used the same platform as the 550 to 800 first-cohort repertoires.

TCRdb's copy holds only in-frame clones and misses some; the assay was immunoSEQ multiplex PCR. The repertoire holds around 90,000 clones, 84% seen once, with 12% in the top ten. Germline values: CDR1 SGDLS, CDR2 YYNGEE. The CDR3 spans 16 residues. Trimming took 0 bases from V and 0 from J, leaving 10 bases between them. The chain links TRBV9 to TRBJ1-3; D may be TRBD1 (5 bases). This sequence was found in a woman aged 18-29 years in good health and CMV-seropositive. The specimen sequenced was PBMCs. Here the CDR3 DNA reads TGTGCCAGCAGCGTAGCCCCGACAGCCTCTGGAAACACCATATATTTT. Its translation is CASSVAPTASGNTIYF.